This entry concerns a single T cell receptor beta chain. Produced via immunoSEQ multiplex PCR; TCRdb's table is partial and in-frame only. This table has roughly 570,000 clones, about 98% appearing once. The data were taken from a study of shared clonotypes between healthy human individuals. V shed 8 bases and J shed 0 bases, with 15 bases lying between them. The CDR3 totals 15 residues. The germline V gene encodes CDR1 KGHSH and CDR2 LQKENI. Terminally differentiated effector memory CD45RA+ cells were left out of the naive CD8 fraction, which was CD45RO-negative and positively selected for CCR7. Sequencing input: naive CD8+ T cells sorted from blood. The rearrangement uses TRBV18 and TRBJ2-3, with D perhaps being TRBD1 or TRBD2 (5 bases each). The clonotype originates from a man between 25 and 39 years old in good health. The CDR3 loop reads CASQSGTTSTDTQYF. The CDR3, as DNA: TGTGCCAGCCAGTCCGGGACCACTAGCACAGATACGCAGTATTTT.